Below are 14 T cell receptor beta chains sequenced from a single sample in a study. From the RT-PCR reads, TCRdb called clonotypes with MiXCR, one entry per CDR3 protein. The repertoire holds almost 700,000 distinct CDR3 sequences, with 12% to 15% as singletons. Source material: memory CD4+ T cells from blood. The receptors were sampled from a female donor in good health, serving as a healthy control.

Concerning this clonotype itself: A much more abundant neighbour one base away suggests this may be a read error. The gene calls are TRBV12-5 and TRBJ1-2; TRBD1 matches at 8 bases. The germline V gene encodes CDR1 LGHNT and CDR2 FRNRAP. The trim removed 5 bases at V and 8 bases at J, leaving 10 bases unmatched. The CDR3 length is 14 residues. The CDR3 loop reads CASGLSTGELGYTF. CDR3 sequence (DNA): TGTGCTAGTGGTCTCTCGACAGGGGAGCTGGGCTACACCTTC.

This clonotype has more than one count but fewer than ten. The chain combines TRBV7-2 with TRBJ2-2, with unresolved D. The CDR3 has 14 residues. Germline CDR1 SGHTA, CDR2 FQGNSA. The V end was cut by 5 bases, the J end by 8 bases, with 15 bases between. The CDR3 DNA is TGTGCCAGCAGCCCACCGGCGAATGTTGGGGAGCTGTTTTTT. Translated, it gives CASSPPANVGELFF.

The chain carries TRBV30 and TRBJ1-1; maybe TRBD1 (5 bases). CDR3 length: 11 amino acids. Trimming took 2 bases from V and 8 from J, leaving 9 bases between them. The V gene's germline CDR1 is GTSNPN and CDR2 SVGIG (reference sequence). CDR3 sequence (DNA): TGTGCCTGGAGTAGGACAACCGAAGCTTTCTTT. Translating gives CAWSRTTEAFF.

The chain links TRBV5-1 to TRBJ1-4; D possibly corresponds to TRBD1 (5 bases). Germline values: CDR1 SGHRS, CDR2 YFSETQ. V was trimmed by 0 bases and J by 10 bases, leaving 13 bases between them. The CDR3 has 14 amino acids. The CDR3 DNA follows: TGCGCCAGCAGCTTGGACGGGGGAGACGGAAAACTGTTTTTT. Protein: CASSLDGGDGKLFF.

This clonotype was seen at least ten times. V and J are TRBV12-3 or TRBV12-4 and TRBJ1-1; D uncertain. V lost 5 bases to trimming and J lost 10 bases, with 14 bases between them. The CDR3 extends over 12 amino acids. CDR3 in amino acids: CASSKVEPRAFF. The CDR3 DNA sequence: TGTGCCAGCAGTAAAGTCGAACCCAGAGCTTTCTTT.

This clonotype was found many times. The rearrangement uses TRBV4-2 and TRBJ2-3, with TRBD2 as a possible D gene (6 bases). V lost 3 bases and J lost 3, with 7 bases in between. The CDR3 consists of 13 residues. Germline V gene sequence: CDR1 LGHNA, CDR2 YNFKEQ. The CDR3 region has the DNA TGTGCCAGCAGCCACGGGAGTACAGATACGCAGTATTTT. This translates into CASSHGSTDTQYF.

This clonotype was observed many times. J is TRBJ2-5 and V is TRBV12-3 or TRBV12-4; 10 positions match TRBD1. CDR3 length: 14 residues. Losses at the gene ends were 5 bases for V and 5 bases for J; bases not matched to a gene: 5. CDR3 region: CASSPDRGLETQYF. In DNA, the CDR3 is TGTGCCAGCAGTCCCGACAGGGGGCTTGAGACCCAGTACTTC.

The chain joins TRBV2 to TRBJ2-1, with D unresolved. The CDR3 has 13 residues. The germline V and J ends were trimmed by 7 bases and 6 bases, with 13 bases remaining between them. The germline gives CDR1 SNHLY, CDR2 FYNNEI. CDR3 sequence reads: CASKLNLGNEQFF. The CDR3 DNA is TGTGCCAGCAAGCTAAACCTGGGCAATGAGCAGTTCTTC.

The CDR3 sequence is CSAEAPGPHKYF. Here the CDR3 DNA reads TGCAGTGCTGAGGCCCCGGGACCGCACAAGTACTTC. This chain joins TRBV20-1 and TRBJ2-7, with D tentatively TRBD1 or TRBD2 (5 bases each). The ends were cut back, 5 bases at V and 11 bases at J, with 19 bases in the middle. The CDR3 extends over 12 amino acids. Germline CDR1 is DFQATT and CDR2 is SNEGSKA (reference sequence).

The V and J genes are TRBV2 and TRBJ1-5, with D uncertain. The CDR3 is made up of 13 amino acids. Trimming took off 7 bases at V and 5 bases at J, with 12 bases between the two ends. Germline CDR1 is SNHLY and CDR2 is FYNNEI. The CDR3 sequence is CASTLGQDQPQHF. CDR3 in DNA: TGTGCCAGCACCCTAGGGCAAGATCAGCCCCAGCATTTT.

This clonotype has a handful of counts. The V gene is TRBV28, the J gene TRBJ1-1; D not resolved. CDR1 and CDR2 from the germline V gene are MDHEN and SYDVKM. V dropped 4 bases and J dropped 7 bases, with 7 bases sitting between them. The CDR3 consists of 11 residues. CDR3 protein: CASSSWDEAFF. CDR3 nucleotides: TGTGCCAGCAGTTCTTGGGATGAAGCTTTCTTT.

This clonotype has a count of ten or more. J is TRBJ2-7 and V is TRBV10-3; TRBD2 might be the D (6 bases). Trimming stripped 2 bases from V and 3 bases from J, with 14 bases between. This CDR3 comprises 15 residues. CDR1 ENHRY and CDR2 SYGVKD come from the germline V gene. The DNA of the CDR3 is TGTGCCATCAGTGAGGCCGTGGCTAGCGACTACGAGCAGTACTTC. Its translation is CAISEAVASDYEQYF.

This clonotype was found a few times. The rearrangement uses TRBV7-2 and TRBJ2-7; 7 bases are shared with TRBD1. Per germline, CDR1 SGHTA and CDR2 FQGNSA. J was trimmed by 5 bases and V by 3 bases; bases with no gene match: 10. The CDR3 has 15 residues. CDR3: CASSFRQGGENEQYF. In DNA form, the CDR3 reads TGTGCCAGCAGCTTTAGACAGGGCGGCGAGAACGAGCAGTACTTC.

This clonotype has only a few counts. The chain uses TRBV20-1 and TRBJ2-3; either TRBD1 or TRBD2 may fit D (5 bases each). CDR1 DFQATT and CDR2 SNEGSKA come from the germline V gene (reference sequence). The CDR3 length is 14 residues. V lost 3 bases and J 5 bases, leaving 15 bases between the germline ends. The CDR3 spells CSARVGEQGDTQYF. CDR3 DNA: TGCAGTGCTAGGGTGGGGGAGCAGGGAGATACGCAGTATTTT.